This record covers a single T cell receptor (beta chain). This study enrolled people aged about 18 to 100 from roughly 24 US geographic areas. Participant-given clinical history determined each cohort assignment. TCRdb's copy holds only in-frame clones and misses some; the assay was immunoSEQ multiplex PCR. The sample includes about 400,000 clones, more than 75% of them seen just once. This record comes from a study of blood T cell repertoires in COVID-19. Study-level background: Acute and convalescent COVID-19 samples came from the United States, Italy and Spain.

The J segment lost 2 bases and the V segment lost 9 bases, leaving 7 bases of the junction unmatched. The CDR3 totals 14 residues. CDR1 and CDR2 from the germline V gene are SNHLY and FYNNEI. Sequencing was done on a sample of PBMCs or T cells enriched from blood (not recorded which). The receptor was isolated from a woman aged 50 to 60 who had recovered from COVID-19. This chain connects TRBV2 to TRBJ1-3; TRBD1 agrees at 7 bases. Here the CDR3 DNA reads TGTGCCAGTGACAGGGTTAAAGCTGGAAACACCATATATTTT. Translation gives CASDRVKAGNTIYF.